The entry below describes one TCR beta chain. Its antigen is still unknown. No base qualities exist here, and no much larger clone lies one base off it. From a lookup of the germline V gene, CDR1 and CDR2 are SGHRS and YFSETQ. Relative to germline, V is 0 bases shorter and J is 8 bases shorter, with 17 bases between their ends. The CDR3 goes from the cysteine to the phenylalanine over 15 residues. The entry retains the CDR3 DNA only, 45 bases that are in frame from base 1. The sample's time point, from its label and the paper: about 28 days (+/-7) after the second vaccine dose. AZD1222 recipients with second doses at about 4 weeks or about 12 weeks were pooled, because spike-specific TCR depth and breadth did not differ between schedules. Samples from vaccinated people were obtained from the UK trials COV001 and COV002, which included a single-blind randomized controlled phase 2/3 trial of AZD1222 (ChAdOx1 nCoV-19) in healthy adults. For TCRbeta chain sequencing, PBMC samples from trial participants were taken at day 0 and at day 28 after the second dose.

The CDR3 regions of human TCRbeta chains were analyzed by immunosequencing. From the authors' description of their analysis: TCRs in the repertoires were matched against a reference library of SARS-CoV-2-specific TCRs that had been generated with the MIRA antigen-specificity platform. Breadth meant the fraction of unique TCRs that were SARS-CoV-2-associated, whereas depth meant the fraction of total T cells that were SARS-CoV-2-associated. Using the MIRA data, every spike-specific TCR was mapped to the spike region that the TCR reacted to and assigned to either a CD4 or a CD8 class. Log10-transformed breadth and depth values were compared by one-way ANOVA with Sidak's multiple comparisons tests. TCRdb carries this immuneACCESS record with in-frame sequences only. Its versions omit some clonotypes, under half of them owing to an unresolved V gene in the studies checked, with the rest unexplained. For V, J and clone size, that table is used; D and trimming come from the DNA. The sample table shows about 180,000 clones, and 88% are seen once. Together, the top ten hold more than 9% of the sample.

The data originate from a study of T cell responses to AZD1222 COVID-19 vaccine (dated by TCRdb to about 2021). Regarding the complete study: TCR sequencing was performed for over 230 trial participants, of whom roughly 200 were given two doses of AZD1222 and around 26 were given two doses of MenACWY control vaccine. Trial participants were enrolled by age into subgroups of 18-55, 56-69 and 70-plus years, and around 150, 29 and 61 TCR-sequenced participants, respectively, were included in these subgroups.

The investigation overall reported the following: Because no samples from the day 14 peak response were available, repertoires could be characterized only after the peak T cell response. After two AZD1222 doses, spike-specific TCR breadth and depth were significantly higher than at day 0 and than in MenACWY recipients. Epitopes outside the regions mutated in the B.1.351 and B.1.1.7 variants were reportedly recognized by nearly half of the unique spike-specific TCRs. In the small 56-69-year group, the increase in depth fell short of significance, most likely because of low power. Participants were mostly white British and included more females than males, and it was suggested by the authors that clonal diversity may have been underestimated. Only a handful of AZD1222 recipients were SARS-CoV-2 seropositive at baseline, limiting conclusions about previously exposed vaccinees. The whole spike protein was spanned by vaccine-associated CD4 TCRs, and dominant responses were seen in regions 160-218 and 743-854.

Specimen: peripheral blood, collected 28 days after the second AZD1222 dose. The receptor was derived from an adult who received the AZD1222 COVID-19 vaccine. Recombination linked TRBV5-1 to TRBJ1-2; TRBD1 might be the D gene, on 5 matching bases. CDR3 sequence: CASSLGDGPGGGYTF. The bases read TGCGCCAGCAGCTTGGGGGACGGACCCGGGGGAGGCTACACCTTC.